The 2 T cell receptor beta chains presented below share a single source sample, sequenced in a study of cytomegalovirus exposure and HLA in healthy donors. Primers: 60 Vbeta forward and 13 Jbeta reverse. Profiled with immunoSEQ multiplex PCR; TCRdb holds only in-frame clones, not every one. The top ten hold 2% to 3% of the sample, which has 40,000 or so clones, 90% to 95% seen once. Sequencing input: PBMCs. All receptors come from a woman aged 18-30 years in good health and CMV-seronegative.

V gene TRBV27 combines with J gene TRBJ2-2, with TRBD1 matching over 10 bases. Looked up from germline, CDR1 is MNHEY and CDR2 is SMNVEV (reference sequence). The CDR3 consists of 14 residues. V shed 2 bases, J shed 6 bases, and the junction held 0 bases outside the gene matches. In nucleotides, the CDR3 is TGTGCCAGCAGTTTAGGGACAGGGGCCGGGGAGCTGTTTTTT. This encodes CASSLGTGAGELFF.

The V and J genes are TRBV30 and TRBJ2-7; 7 bases map to TRBD1. The germline CDR1 and CDR2 sequences are GTSNPN and SVGIG (reference sequence). Unmatched junction bases numbered 8, after V lost 4 bases and J lost 5 bases. This CDR3 contains 13 residues. Here the CDR3 DNA reads TGTGCCTGGACCGGAGACAGGGCCCACGAGCAGTACTTC. Amino acids: CAWTGDRAHEQYF.